A selection of T cell receptor beta chains follows, all from one sample in a study of OX40 agonist ivuxolimab in advanced cancers. Using immunoSEQ multiplex PCR, the repertoire was profiled, and TCRdb retains in-frame clones only, with some absent. The table records approximately 96,000 clones, 80% to 95% of them present only once. The sequencing here drew on CD4+ or CD8+ T cells sorted from blood, taken in a trial of the OX40 agonist ivuxolimab. These receptors all stem from an adult with an advanced solid tumor such as melanoma, head and neck, liver or kidney cancer. Both conserved end residues are part of each CDR3. The D gene is left open where the match is weak. A row's size may be missing; if present it is once, few, many or a size class.

D,V,J,size,CDR3,DNA
-,TRBV28,TRBJ2-2,-,CASSLGAFSTGELFF,TGTGCCAGCAGTTTGGGGGCGTTTTCCACCGGGGAGCTGTTTTTT
-,TRBV5-1,TRBJ1-1,-,CASSPLRDGGTEAFF,TGCGCCAGCAGCCCACTCAGGGACGGAGGGACTGAAGCTTTCTTT
TRBD2,TRBV19,TRBJ2-3,once,CASAYRGGTSAALHTDTQYF,TGTGCCAGCGCATACAGGGGAGGGACTAGCGCCGCCTTGCACACAGATACGCAGTATTTT
-,TRBV29-1,TRBJ2-3,-,CSVDGRDTDTQYF,TGCAGCGTTGACGGGCGAGACACAGATACGCAGTATTTT
TRBD1,TRBV7-9,TRBJ1-2,once,CASSHGRGGNYGYTF,TGTGCCAGCAGCCACGGACGAGGGGGCAACTATGGCTACACCTTC
-,TRBV7-9,TRBJ1-3,-,CASSLLGNTIYF,TGTGCCAGCAGCTTACTAGGAAACACCATATATTTT
TRBD1,TRBV15,TRBJ1-5,-,CATRDRGWSNQPQHF,TGTGCCACCCGGGACAGGGGATGGAGCAATCAGCCCCAGCATTTT
TRBD2,TRBV29-1,TRBJ2-1,-,CSGGDYYNEQFF,TGCAGCGGCGGGGACTACTACAATGAGCAGTTCTTC
-,TRBV5-6,TRBJ1-2,few,CASSFGIQPLNYGYTF,TGTGCCAGCAGCTTTGGTATCCAGCCTCTTAACTATGGCTACACCTTC
TRBD1,TRBV19,TRBJ1-5,once,CASSMDRGAINQPQHF,TGTGCCAGTAGTATGGACAGGGGAGCAATTAATCAGCCCCAGCATTTT
-,TRBV6-5,TRBJ1-2,-,CASSHDVAALRGYTF,TGTGCCAGCAGTCATGATGTGGCGGCTCTCCGAGGCTACACCTTC
-,TRBV7-9,TRBJ2-7,-,CASRDRDRGEQYF,TGTGCCAGCAGAGACCGGGACCGAGGCGAGCAGTACTTC
-,TRBV5-1,TRBJ2-3,-,CASSLGSRGPRTDTQYF,TGCGCCAGCAGCCTGGGATCCCGGGGACCGCGCACAGATACGCAGTATTTT
TRBD2,TRBV7-3,TRBJ2-5,-,CASSSRLGGKETQYF,TGTGCCAGCAGCTCCCGGCTCGGGGGGAAAGAGACCCAGTACTTC
-,TRBV28,TRBJ2-7,-,CASRQGPSYEQYF,TGTGCCAGCAGACAGGGCCCCTCCTACGAGCAGTACTTC
TRBD1,TRBV18,TRBJ2-3,-,CASSPDSIGQGASNTQYF,TGTGCCAGCTCACCCGACTCTATCGGACAGGGGGCGAGCAATACGCAGTATTTT
TRBD1,TRBV7-2,TRBJ2-1,-,CASSFLAGTGGINEQFF,TGTGCCAGCAGCTTTTTAGCAGGGACAGGGGGCATCAATGAGCAGTTCTTC
-,TRBV25-1,TRBJ1-1,-,CASSTRTPLGELKTEAFF,TGTGCCAGCAGTACACGGACACCTCTAGGTGAGCTAAAAACTGAAGCTTTCTTT
-,TRBV11-3,TRBJ2-3,-,CASSLDSVAGTSTDTQYF,TGTGCCAGCAGCTTAGATTCGGTCGCGGGGACTAGCACAGATACGCAGTATTTT
-,TRBV6-5,TRBJ2-3,-,CASGRGGRSTDTQYF,TGTGCCAGCGGGAGAGGAGGACGAAGCACAGATACGCAGTATTTT
TRBD2,TRBV5-1,TRBJ2-5,-,CASSFSGEETQYF,TGCGCCAGCAGCTTCAGCGGGGAAGAGACCCAGTACTTC
-,TRBV7-6,TRBJ2-6,-,CASSLEGYSGANVLTF,TGTGCCAGCAGCTTAGAAGGGTACTCTGGGGCCAACGTCCTGACTTTC
-,TRBV28,TRBJ1-5,-,CASRPRSGTNQPQHF,TGTGCCAGCAGACCTCGTTCCGGGACCAATCAGCCCCAGCATTTT
-,TRBV30,TRBJ1-1,few,CAWSLLNTEAFF,TGTGCCTGGTCTCTATTGAACACTGAAGCTTTCTTT
-,TRBV18,TRBJ1-1,-,CASSQHLQAEAFF,TGTGCCAGCTCCCAACACCTCCAAGCTGAAGCTTTCTTT
-,TRBV5-5,TRBJ1-5,-,CASSLGGQNQPQHF,TGTGCCAGCAGCTTGGGAGGACAGAATCAGCCCCAGCATTTT
-,TRBV6-5,TRBJ2-7,-,CASWAHLRSEQYF,TGTGCCAGCTGGGCCCACCTCCGGAGCGAGCAGTACTTC
-,TRBV30,TRBJ1-3,-,CAWDGGFNTIYF,TGTGCCTGGGACGGAGGGTTTAACACCATATATTTT
TRBD1,TRBV7-3,TRBJ2-1,-,CASSLRQGAVNEQFF,TGTGCCAGCAGCTTAAGACAGGGGGCAGTTAATGAGCAGTTCTTC
-,TRBV5-6,TRBJ2-3,-,CASTLADWFDTQYF,TGTGCCAGCACTTTAGCGGACTGGTTCGATACGCAGTATTTT
TRBD2,TRBV12-5,TRBJ2-3,-,CASGDRGLAGVQSTDTQYF,TGTGCTAGTGGGGACAGAGGACTAGCGGGAGTCCAAAGCACAGATACGCAGTATTTT
TRBD1,TRBV7-9,TRBJ2-7,-,CASSLAYRGQNTYEQYF,TGTGCCAGCAGCTTAGCGTATCGGGGACAGAATACCTACGAGCAGTACTTC
TRBD2,TRBV5-6,TRBJ2-5,-,CASRHLAGGLETQYF,TGTGCCAGCAGACACCTAGCGGGAGGATTGGAGACCCAGTACTTC
-,TRBV11-2,TRBJ2-1,few,CASSWGKVHEQFF,TGTGCCAGCAGCTGGGGGAAGGTACATGAGCAGTTCTTC
-,TRBV7-6,TRBJ2-7,-,CASSLAGAEEQYF,TGTGCCAGCAGCTTAGCAGGGGCTGAGGAGCAGTACTTC
TRBD1,TRBV28,TRBJ1-2,-,CASSYDRVTRGYTF,TGTGCCAGCAGCTACGACAGGGTAACTCGTGGCTACACCTTC
TRBD2,TRBV7-8,TRBJ2-7,-,CASSLGRRGVGEQYF,TGTGCCAGCAGCTTAGGTCGACGGGGGGTGGGCGAGCAGTACTTC
-,TRBV29-1,TRBJ2-3,-,CSVEDGATRGGVDTQYF,TGCAGCGTTGAAGACGGAGCTACTAGAGGCGGGGTAGATACGCAGTATTTT
-,TRBV25-1,TRBJ2-5,-,CASSEGGASETQYF,TGTGCCAGCAGTGAAGGGGGGGCCTCGGAGACCCAGTACTTC
TRBD1,TRBV7-2,TRBJ1-2,once,CASSLATGVKDGYTF,TGTGCCAGCAGCTTAGCGACAGGGGTCAAGGATGGCTACACCTTC
-,TRBV19,TRBJ2-5,few,CASSISDGTQYF,TGTGCCAGTAGTATCTCCGATGGGACCCAGTACTTC
-,TRBV9,TRBJ2-1,-,CASSSHRVDNEQFF,TGTGCCAGCAGTTCTCACAGGGTCGACAATGAGCAGTTCTTC
-,TRBV28,TRBJ1-2,-,CASSLRQVANYGYTF,TGTGCCAGCAGTTTAAGGCAGGTAGCTAACTATGGCTACACCTTC
TRBD1,TRBV9,TRBJ1-1,-,CASSPRGDSATMNTEAFF,TGTGCCAGCAGCCCCAGGGGGGACAGCGCCACAATGAACACTGAAGCTTTCTTT
-,TRBV5-8,TRBJ2-1,-,CASSFLVGSLEQFF,TGTGCCAGCAGCTTTTTGGTAGGGAGTCTAGAACAGTTCTTC
-,TRBV7-9,TRBJ1-5,-,CASSLAGEGNQPQHF,TGTGCCAGCAGCTTAGCGGGGGAGGGCAATCAGCCCCAGCATTTT
TRBD1,TRBV7-3,TRBJ1-1,once,CASSLLGTGATEAFF,TGTGCCAGCAGCTTACTCGGGACAGGGGCCACTGAAGCTTTCTTT
-,TRBV6-6,TRBJ2-7,-,CASSYSAGLYEQYF,TGTGCCAGCAGTTACTCTGCAGGACTCTACGAGCAGTACTTC
-,TRBV9,TRBJ2-3,-,CASSVGPGSTDTQYF,TGTGCCAGCAGCGTAGGGCCGGGGAGCACAGATACGCAGTATTTT
TRBD2,TRBV7-2,TRBJ2-3,once,CASSRSGAVDTQYF,TGTGCCAGCAGCAGAAGCGGGGCGGTAGATACGCAGTATTTT
TRBD1,TRBV29-1,TRBJ1-1,-,CSVEVLQGALTEAFF,TGCAGCGTTGAGGTCTTACAGGGGGCGCTGACTGAAGCTTTCTTT
-,TRBV7-3,TRBJ2-7,once,CASSLNPRAYEQYF,TGTGCCAGCAGCTTAAATCCTAGGGCCTACGAGCAGTACTTC
-,TRBV5-1,TRBJ2-2,-,CASSLGVAPNTGELFF,TGCGCCAGCAGCTTGGGGGTCGCCCCGAACACCGGGGAGCTGTTTTTT
-,TRBV19,TRBJ2-1,-,CASSTRVVLSSYNEQFF,TGTGCCAGTAGTACCAGAGTAGTTCTGAGCTCCTACAATGAGCAGTTCTTC
TRBD1,TRBV7-9,TRBJ2-5,once,CASSFSWGTGQETQYF,TGTGCCAGCAGTTTCAGTTGGGGGACAGGCCAAGAGACCCAGTACTTC
TRBD2,TRBV4-1,TRBJ2-5,-,CASSQEGSAGVLETQYF,TGCGCCAGCAGCCAAGAAGGAAGTGCGGGAGTACTAGAGACCCAGTACTTC